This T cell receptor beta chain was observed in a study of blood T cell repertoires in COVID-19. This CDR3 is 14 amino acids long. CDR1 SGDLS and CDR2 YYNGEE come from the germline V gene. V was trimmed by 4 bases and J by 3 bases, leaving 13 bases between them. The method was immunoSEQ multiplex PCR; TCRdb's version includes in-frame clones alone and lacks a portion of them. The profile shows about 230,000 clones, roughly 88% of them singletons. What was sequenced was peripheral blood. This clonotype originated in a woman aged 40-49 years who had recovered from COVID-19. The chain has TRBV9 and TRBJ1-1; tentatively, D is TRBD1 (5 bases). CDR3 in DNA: TGTGCCAGCAGCTATAATAGCAGGGACACTGAAGCTTTCTTT. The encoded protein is CASSYNSRDTEAFF.